This entry describes one TCR beta chain. No antigen is known for it. This sample stems from a study of shared clonotypes between healthy human individuals. Across the whole study: Plates per donor: three CD4 naive, three CD4 memory, two CD8 naive, one CD8 memory. Overall study results and limits: Across subsets, estimated richness was generally greater for naive than for memory populations. The generation probabilities recorded for non-shared clonotypes fell below those of clonotypes shared by all four donors.

The V end lost 10 bases, the J end lost 7 bases, and 20 bases lay between the germline ends. The germline CDR1 and CDR2 sequences are LNHDA and SQIVND (reference sequence). The CDR3 length is 13 residues. Here immunoSEQ multiplex PCR was the method, and the copy in TCRdb shows in-frame clones only, minus some. The profile shows around 700,000 clones, around 72% of them singletons. All the donors were Caucasian adults who lived in Nashville, Tennessee. Sequenced sample: memory CD4+ T cells sorted from blood. Specified subset: CD45RA-negative fraction. This TCR was sampled from a woman in her thirties in good health. The chain has TRBV19 and TRBJ2-7, with D possibly being TRBD1 (5 bases). CDR3 sequence reads: CATCCRALWEQYF. DNA for the CDR3: TGTGCCACCTGTTGCAGGGCCCTCTGGGAGCAGTACTTC.